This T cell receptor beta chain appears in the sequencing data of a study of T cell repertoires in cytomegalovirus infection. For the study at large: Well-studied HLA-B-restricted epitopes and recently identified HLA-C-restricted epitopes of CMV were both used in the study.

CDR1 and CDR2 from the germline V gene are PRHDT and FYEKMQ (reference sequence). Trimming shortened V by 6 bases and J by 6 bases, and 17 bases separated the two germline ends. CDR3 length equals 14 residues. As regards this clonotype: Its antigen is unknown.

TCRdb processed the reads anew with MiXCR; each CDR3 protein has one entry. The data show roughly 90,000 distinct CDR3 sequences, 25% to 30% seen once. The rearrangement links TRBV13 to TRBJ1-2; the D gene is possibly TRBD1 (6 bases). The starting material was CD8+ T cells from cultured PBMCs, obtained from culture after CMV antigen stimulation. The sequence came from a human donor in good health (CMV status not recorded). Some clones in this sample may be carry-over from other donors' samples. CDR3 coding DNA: TGTGCCAGCAGTCCCCTGGGGGGGCAAGATGGCTACACCTTC. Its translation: CASSPLGGQDGYTF.